The entry below describes one TCR beta chain. The antigen it binds to is not known. Base qualities are not at hand, and no much larger clone is one base apart. To estimate absolute template abundance from read counts, synthetic TCR analog templates were spiked into each PCR. Using the immunoSEQ assay, TCRbeta CDR3 regions were amplified from genomic DNA with bias-controlled V and J gene primers. Sequencing of rearranged TCRbeta segments was performed at approximately 20X coverage. In the authors' own workflow: Sequencing errors were corrected by clustering and CDR3s were annotated against IMGT to assign V, D and J genes. Out-of-frame and stop-codon sequences were excluded, and only productive TCRbeta rearrangements were used in downstream analyses. To compute clonality, Shannon entropy was normalized by the log of the number of unique productive sequences and then subtracted from one. Clones differing between time points or between blood and tumor were identified by Fisher's exact test with Benjamini-Hochberg correction at adjusted p below 0.01. In TCRdb, the immuneACCESS table is reduced to in-frame sequences with V and J assigned. These tables do not hold every clone; where another copy was compared, an unresolved V gene accounts for under half, and the others remain unexplained. D and trimming come from the DNA, and the V and J calls and clone size come from that table. The sample records some 32,000 clones, approximately 80% of which are singletons. The top ten clones comprise about 31% of the sample.

The record originates from a study of PD-L1 blockade in urothelial cancer (dated by TCRdb to 2016 to 2017). Context from the whole study: All patients started therapy in the mid-2010s and received atezolizumab 1,200 mg intravenously every 3 weeks. About 85% of the 29 patients were males with bladder-origin urothelial cancer, and about 60% of the roughly 29 reported a prior smoking history. An ECOG performance status of 0 or 1 was recorded for the patients, and 0 to 3 prior chemotherapy regimens had been received by the patients. Blood samples were analyzed 3 weeks after the start of treatment (second dose) and 6 weeks after the start of treatment. Blood samples yielded a median of approximately 150,000 T cells and tens of thousands of unique TCRs, with median clonality 0.080. Somatic, immune and clinical correlates of response to PD-L1 blockade with atezolizumab in urothelial cancer were the focus of an exploratory multi-omic analysis. Pretreatment tumor samples and matched peripheral blood, collected serially before and after atezolizumab treatment, underwent TCR sequencing. Durable clinical benefit was defined as a progression-free survival longer than 6 months, and TCR features were additionally tested against progression-free survival and overall survival. Whole exome sequencing and RNA sequencing of pretreatment tumors were performed alongside TCR sequencing in the same patients. Durable clinical benefit was achieved by nine patients and was not achieved by 20 patients. Pretreatment blood TCR-seq was available for under 35 patients, at least one posttreatment blood collection was obtained for 25 or so patients, and tumor TCR-seq was available for 25 or so patients.

What the authors observed across the whole study: Among patients with durable benefit, tumor-associated TCR clones showed greater expansion in peripheral blood 3 weeks after treatment started (n ≈ 21, p = 0.022). A pretreatment peripheral blood TCR clonality below the median was linked to improved progression-free and overall survival. Because of the small sample size (n ≈ 31) and the many exploratory analyses performed, the results are intended to be regarded as hypothesis-generating.

The cohort included roughly 29 patients with locally advanced or metastatic urothelial carcinoma who were treated at Memorial Sloan Kettering on a trial protocol. Peripheral blood mononuclear cells were collected pretreatment and during treatment, at between 1 and 8 total time points per patient. The Qiagen DNeasy Blood extraction kit was used to purify genomic DNA from total PBMCs and tumor samples. PBMCs were collected pretreatment and during treatment and were isolated and stored as previously described. From V the trimming removes 5 bases and from J it removes 0 bases, while the gene matches leave 1 base of the junction unaccounted for. The CDR3 has 14 amino acids, counting the end cysteine and phenylalanine. Left in the record is the CDR3 DNA by itself, 42 bases read in frame from the first base. Per the germline V gene, MNHNS is the CDR1 and SASEGT is the CDR2.

The TCR was taken from a man aged 60-69 years with urothelial cancer. The rearrangement joined TRBV6-1 to TRBJ2-7; 10 of the junction bases match TRBD1. The source was PBMCs, collected around atezolizumab (anti-PD-L1) treatment. The CDR3 here reads CASSRQGASYEQYF. The DNA sequence reads TGTGCCAGCAGTCGACAGGGGGCCTCCTACGAGCAGTACTTC.